The 27 T cell receptor beta chains given below trace back to one sample, sequenced in a study of blood T cell repertoires in COVID-19. Only in-frame clones appear in the TCRdb table, and some are missing; sequencing was by immunoSEQ multiplex PCR. This sample carries around 64,000 clones, more than 75% of them seen once, and the ten largest clones take roughly 3.2%. Sequenced input: peripheral blood. These receptor sequences come from a man between 45 and 60 years old with active COVID-19.

The rearrangement joins TRBV19 to TRBJ1-1, with TRBD1 matching 8 bases. Germline V gene sequence: CDR1 LNHDA, CDR2 SQIVND (reference sequence). The V gene end was trimmed by 4 bases and the J gene end by 6 bases; junction bases not matched to a gene: 1. CDR3 length equals 12 residues. DNA for the CDR3: TGTGCCAGTAGTAAGACAGGGGCTGAAGCTTTCTTT. Its translation is CASSKTGAEAFF.

This clone was detected only once. V is TRBV20-1 and J is TRBJ2-7, with unresolved D. Germline lookup yields CDR1 DFQATT and CDR2 SNEGSKA (reference sequence). V was clipped by 0 bases and J by 4 bases, with 4 bases between them. CDR3 length: 11 amino acids. CDR3 sequence reads: CSARDQYEQYF. In nucleotides, the CDR3 is TGCAGTGCTAGAGATCAGTACGAGCAGTACTTC.

The chain is built from TRBV6-5 and TRBJ1-3; D is ambiguous. The CDR3 is 15 amino acids. V was clipped by 7 bases and J by 0 bases, with 13 bases between them. Germline CDR1 and CDR2: MNHEY and SVGAGI. CDR3 loop: CASTTGLSSGNTIYF. The CDR3 DNA is TGTGCCAGCACCACGGGGTTGTCCTCTGGAAACACCATATATTTT.

The CDR3 nucleotides are TGTGCCAGCAGTCGACAGGGGGACGGGATTAATGAAAAACTGTTTTTT. Its translation is CASSRQGDGINEKLFF. The chain couples TRBV6-6 to TRBJ1-4; TRBD1 matches at 9 bases. Germline assignment: CDR1 MNHNY and CDR2 SVGAGI (reference sequence). The CDR3 has 16 residues. Losses at the gene ends were 5 bases for V and 4 bases for J; bases not matched to a gene: 8.

The CDR3 DNA follows: TGTGCCAGCAGCTTATCCGCGGGATCCTACAATGAGCAGTTCTTC. Its translation: CASSLSAGSYNEQFF. The chain links TRBV7-3 to TRBJ2-1; D possibly corresponds to TRBD2 (6 bases). The CDR3 is 15 residues long. In germline, CDR1 is SGHTA, CDR2 FQGTGA. V was pared by 2 bases and J by 1 base, with 9 bases between.

V gene TRBV24-1 combines with J gene TRBJ2-3, with a possible D match to TRBD1 (6 bases). Per the germline V gene, CDR1 is KGHDR and CDR2 is SFDVKD. The CDR3 covers 14 residues. With 2 bases removed from V and 4 bases from J, the gap between germline ends came to 9 bases. This CDR3 is CATSDSPGADTQYF. The CDR3 nucleotides are TGTGCCACCAGTGATTCACCAGGGGCAGATACGCAGTATTTT.

A note on this clone: In the same sample, other DNA sequences code for this CDR3. The CDR3 coding sequence is TGTGCCAGCAGCCCCTGGACTAGCTCCTACGAGCAGTACTTC. Amino acid sequence: CASSPWTSSYEQYF. The chain couples TRBV3-1 (or the pseudogene TRBV3-2) to TRBJ2-7, with 7 bases that match TRBD2. CDR1 LGHDT and CDR2 YNNKEL come from the germline V gene (reference sequence). CDR3 length: 14 residues. Trimming cost V 4 bases and J 0 bases; bases outside gene matches: 3.

The rearrangement joins TRBV4-2 to TRBJ2-5, with 10 bases identical to TRBD2. V dropped 2 bases and J dropped 4; count of bases not matched to a gene: 4. The CDR3 has 15 residues. Germline V CDR1 and CDR2: LGHNA, YNFKEQ. CDR3 in DNA: TGTGCCAGCAGCCAAAATAGACTAGCGGGAGAGACCCAGTACTTC. Translated, it gives CASSQNRLAGETQYF.

The V and J genes are TRBV5-1 and TRBJ2-7; TRBD1 agrees at 8 bases. The germline V gene encodes CDR1 SGHRS and CDR2 YFSETQ. This CDR3 is 13 amino acids long. The V segment lost 1 base and the J segment 3 bases; nucleotides outside the gene matches: 0. The CDR3 DNA is TGCGCCAGCAGCTTGACAGGGGGCTACGAGCAGTACTTC. Its protein is CASSLTGGYEQYF.

This clone has more than one count but fewer than ten. The J gene is TRBJ1-3, the V gene TRBV7-8; D is ambiguous. The germline CDR1 and CDR2 sequences are SGHVS and FQNEAQ. The CDR3 spans 14 residues. Trimming pared 5 bases from V and 0 bases from J, leaving 8 bases between. The CDR3 protein is CASSPRGSGNTIYF. The CDR3 DNA sequence: TGTGCCAGCAGCCCCCGCGGCTCTGGAAACACCATATATTTT.

The chain joins TRBV5-4 to TRBJ2-3; TRBD1 matches at 7 bases. CDR1 and CDR2 from the germline V gene are SGHNT and YYREEE (reference sequence). With 1 base clipped from V and 5 bases from J, the junction kept 4 bases outside the gene matches. This CDR3 is built from 14 residues. The CDR3 bases are TGTGCCAGCAGCTTGCATCAGGGGGAAGATACGCAGTATTTT. This codes for CASSLHQGEDTQYF. The complete variable domain, with remaining parts taken from reference TRBV5-4 and TRBJ2-3, reads ETGVTQSPTHLIKTRGQQVTLRCSSQSGHNTVSWYQQALGQGPQFIFQYYREEENGRGNFPPRFSGLQFPNYSSELNVNALELDDSALYLCASSLHQGEDTQYFGPGTRLTVL.

The rearrangement links TRBV6-5 to TRBJ1-6; possible D gene TRBD1, 5 bases. CDR3 size: 15 residues. The V and J ends lost 6 bases and 14 bases respectively, with 23 bases between them. CDR1 is MNHEY, CDR2 SVGAGI, per germline. Written as DNA, the CDR3 is TGTGCCAGCAGGCGGGGAGGGACGACGCTAGGGACCCTCCACTTT. This gives the protein CASRRGGTTLGTLHF.

The chain uses TRBV7-7 and TRBJ1-5; D remains ambiguous. The V and J ends lost 2 bases and 9 bases respectively, with 11 bases between them. The germline V gene has CDR1 SSHAT and CDR2 FNYEAQ (reference sequence). The CDR3 consists of 13 residues. CDR3 loop: CASSLNRLTPQHF. For the CDR3, the DNA is TGTGCCAGCAGCTTAAACCGGTTAACGCCCCAGCATTTT.

The chain carries TRBV27 and TRBJ2-1, with TRBD2 matching over 13 bases. V dropped 7 bases and J dropped 2; count of bases not matched to a gene: 5. The CDR3 spans 16 residues. Germline assignment: CDR1 MNHEY and CDR2 SMNVEV (reference sequence). CDR3 region: CASTKLAGGAYNEQFF. The CDR3 bases are TGTGCCAGCACCAAACTAGCGGGGGGGGCCTACAATGAGCAGTTCTTC.

Written as DNA, the CDR3 is TGTGCCAGCAGTTACTTCCAGGGGACCGAGCAGTACTTC. This codes for CASSYFQGTEQYF. This chain joins TRBV6-6 and TRBJ2-7; D is possibly TRBD1 (6 bases). This CDR3 has 13 amino acids. Germline lookup yields CDR1 MNHNY and CDR2 SVGAGI (reference sequence). Trimming removed 1 base at V and 6 bases at J, with 10 bases between.

The chain carries TRBV7-8 and TRBJ2-5; 7 nucleotides match TRBD2. The CDR3 runs to 16 residues. The V and J ends lost 4 bases and 7 bases, in that order; junction bases with no gene match: 15. Germline lookup yields CDR1 SGHVS and CDR2 FQNEAQ. CDR3 sequence reads: CASSSQRGGGGRTQYF. CDR3 bases: TGTGCCAGCAGCTCCCAGCGCGGGGGTGGGGGGAGGACCCAGTACTTC.

CDR3 nucleotide sequence: TGTGCCAGCACTGCCGGGGGAATGAACACTGAAGCTTTCTTT. It codes for CASTAGGMNTEAFF. This chain joins TRBV28 and TRBJ1-1, with a tentative D call TRBD1 (5 bases). The CDR3 contains 14 residues. V was shortened by 7 bases and J by 0 bases, with 12 bases between the two germline ends. Germline V gives CDR1 MDHEN, CDR2 SYDVKM.

In its sample, this clone was seen a few times. The genes are TRBV7-2 and TRBJ1-2; perhaps TRBD1 as D (6 bases). This CDR3 region has 15 residues. Trimming pared 1 base from V and 2 bases from J, leaving 11 bases between. The germline CDR1 and CDR2 sequences are SGHTA and FQGNSA. The CDR3 sequence: CASSLETGLNYGYTF. In DNA form, the CDR3 reads TGTGCCAGCAGCTTAGAAACAGGGCTAAACTATGGCTACACCTTC. The full variable domain, in which reference TRBV7-2 and TRBJ1-2 provide the parts outside the CDR3, is GAGVSQSPSNKVTEKGKDVELRCDPISGHTALYWYRQSLGQGLEFLIYFQGNSAPDKSGLPSDRFSAERTGGSVSTLTIQRTQQEDSAVYLCASSLETGLNYGYTFGSGTRLTVV.

J is TRBJ1-2 and V is TRBV28, with D hard to call. From germline, CDR1 is MDHEN and CDR2 SYDVKM. This CDR3 is 13 amino acids long. Trimming took off 3 bases at V and 2 bases at J, with 7 bases between the two ends. Here the CDR3 reads CASSLEENYGYTF. The CDR3 DNA reads as TGTGCCAGCAGTTTGGAGGAAAACTATGGCTACACCTTC.

The chain combines TRBV27 with TRBJ1-5; D gene ambiguous. CDR1 MNHEY and CDR2 SMNVEV come from the germline V gene (reference sequence). The CDR3 is 13 amino acids. V lost 2 bases, J lost 7 bases, and 9 bases lay in between. The CDR3 loop reads CASSLGLGQPQHF. For the CDR3, the DNA is TGTGCCAGCAGTTTAGGACTGGGCCAGCCCCAGCATTTT.

The chain combines TRBV18 with TRBJ2-3; 11 bases fit TRBD1. The junction had 7 bases not matched to a gene; V was cut back by 8 bases and J by 3 bases. Germline V CDR1 and CDR2: KGHSH, LQKENI. CDR3 length: 15 amino acids. CDR3 coding DNA: TGTGCCAGCACCTGGGACAGGGGGAAAACAGATACGCAGTATTTT. This encodes CASTWDRGKTDTQYF. Full variable domain (rest looked up from reference TRBV18 and TRBJ2-3): NAGVMQNPRHLVRRRGQEARLRCSPMKGHSHVYWYRQLPEEGLKFMVYLQKENIIDESGMPKERFSAEFPKEGPSILRIQQVVRGDSAAYFCASTWDRGKTDTQYFGPGTRLTVL.

The rearrangement uses TRBV4-1 and TRBJ2-1; 16 nucleotides line up with TRBD2. From germline, CDR1 is MGHRA and CDR2 YSYEKL. V was clipped by 3 bases and J by 3 bases; unmatched bases: 8. CDR3 length equals 19 residues. CDR3 sequence (DNA): TGCGCCAGCAGCCAGGGACTAGCGGGAGGGAAAGATGGCTACAATGAGCAGTTCTTC. It yields the protein CASSQGLAGGKDGYNEQFF.

The rearrangement uses TRBV7-9 and TRBJ2-3; a possible D gene is TRBD2 (6 bases). Germline V gene data show CDR1 as SEHNR and CDR2 as FQNEAQ (reference sequence). Between the trimmed V and J ends, which lost 7 bases and 7 bases, there was a span of 21 bases. The CDR3 contains 15 residues. The CDR3 region has the DNA TGTGCCAGCATGCCGCGGGACCGGGTCCATAATACGCAGTATTTT. It translates to CASMPRDRVHNTQYF.

The chain combines TRBV23-1 with TRBJ2-7; TRBD1 might be the D (6 bases). TRBV23-1 belongs to the ORF category, with a function that is uncertain. With 0 bases removed from V and 6 bases from J, the gap between germline ends came to 15 bases. The CDR3 consists of 15 residues. The CDR3 protein is CASSQSGNRASEQYF. For the CDR3, the DNA is TGCGCCAGCAGTCAATCTGGGAACAGGGCCAGCGAGCAGTACTTC.

The gene calls are TRBV23-1 and TRBJ2-2; tentatively, D is TRBD1 (5 bases). TRBV23-1 is classed as an ORF, of uncertain function. This CDR3 has 15 residues. Trimming stripped 9 bases from V and 4 bases from J, with 18 bases between. CDR3 nucleotide sequence: TGCGCCAGTCTCACCCCAGGGCCGGCCACCGGGGAGCTGTTTTTT. This gives the protein CASLTPGPATGELFF.

The genes are TRBV4-1 and TRBJ1-5, with TRBD1 identical over 9 bases. J was trimmed by 7 bases and V by 0 bases; bases with no gene match: 7. This CDR3 is built from 16 residues. Germline V gene sequence: CDR1 MGHRA, CDR2 YSYEKL. This CDR3 is CASSQEGTGLRQPQHF. The CDR3 nucleotides read TGCGCCAGCAGCCAAGAGGGGACAGGGTTGCGGCAGCCCCAGCATTTT.

This clone came up once. This chain joins TRBV30 and TRBJ2-3; D call uncertain. V was cut by 2 bases and J by 3 bases, with 6 bases left in between. Germline V gene data show CDR1 as GTSNPN and CDR2 as SVGIG (reference sequence). The CDR3 has 12 amino acids. CDR3 in amino acids: CAWSFRTDTQYF. CDR3 coding DNA: TGTGCCTGGAGTTTCCGTACAGATACGCAGTATTTT.